These 21 T cell receptor beta chains originate from one sample sequenced in a study of lymphopenia after photon versus proton radiotherapy. Assay used: immunoSEQ multiplex PCR; TCRdb lists only in-frame clones, some missing. The table shows 2,000 or so clones, with around three quarters occurring only once. Material: peripheral blood, obtained from a patient treated with photon-based radiotherapy. The origin of the receptors is a man at least 80 years old with cholangiocarcinoma.

V is TRBV5-5 and J is TRBJ2-5; 9 bases are a match to TRBD1. Germline trimming cut 4 bases from V and 5 bases from J; bases unmatched to any gene: 15. The CDR3 is 17 amino acids. Looked up from germline, CDR1 is SGHKS and CDR2 is YYEKEE (reference sequence). CDR3 coding DNA: TGTGCCAGCAGCCGCGCTACAGGGGGCGTTGTTGGTGAGACCCAGTACTTC. This sequence encodes CASSRATGGVVGETQYF.

The genes are TRBV7-2 and TRBJ2-7; TRBD2 aligns across 7 bases. Losses at the gene ends were 2 bases for V and 2 bases for J; bases not matched to a gene: 6. There are 15 residues in the CDR3. Germline V CDR1 and CDR2: SGHTA, FQGNSA. The CDR3 DNA follows: TGTGCCAGCAGCTTATTTGGTCTAGCGGCCTACGAGCAGTACTTC. Protein: CASSLFGLAAYEQYF.

The rearrangement links TRBV19 to TRBJ1-1; 11 bases are shared with TRBD1. The CDR3 length is 14 residues. Per germline, CDR1 LNHDA and CDR2 SQIVND (reference sequence). With V trimmed by 8 bases and J by 4 bases, 6 bases remained unmatched. The CDR3, as DNA: TGTGCCAGTGTGGACAGGGGGCTGCGCACTGAAGCTTTCTTT. Protein sequence: CASVDRGLRTEAFF.

The chain couples TRBV29-1 to TRBJ1-1; D uncertain. The germline CDR1 and CDR2 sequences are SQVTM and ANQGSEA. The CDR3 has 13 residues. Deletions cut 4 bases from V and 4 bases from J, with 13 bases between. CDR3 bases: TGCAGCGTTGTCGTCGGGCGCGGCACTGAAGCTTTCTTT. Translating gives CSVVVGRGTEAFF.

This clone was seen only a few times. The chain couples TRBV5-5 to TRBJ2-1, with D possibly matching TRBD1 (6 bases). Per germline, CDR1 SGHKS and CDR2 YYEKEE (reference sequence). The length of the CDR3 is 16 residues. Between the trimmed V and J ends, which lost 0 bases and 6 bases, there was a span of 16 bases. CDR3 nucleotides: TGTGCCAGCAGCTTGGGTGTGGGGACATCGGGCAATGAGCAGTTCTTC. Encoded protein: CASSLGVGTSGNEQFF.

The chain employs TRBV7-9 and TRBJ2-1; 8 bases fit TRBD2. The germline V gene has CDR1 SEHNR and CDR2 FQNEAQ (reference sequence). The junction had 12 bases not matched to a gene; V was cut back by 4 bases and J by 4 bases. The length of the CDR3 is 17 residues. CDR3 nucleotides: TGTGCCAGCAGCTCCAGGACTAGCCGCCCACCTTACAATGAGCAGTTCTTC. The encoded protein is CASSSRTSRPPYNEQFF.

This clone rates as large. V and J are TRBV30 and TRBJ2-7; D ambiguous. The CDR3 spans 13 residues. The V gene's germline CDR1 is GTSNPN and CDR2 SVGIG (reference sequence). Trimming took 0 bases from V and 5 from J, leaving 11 bases between them. In nucleotides, the CDR3 is TGTGCCTGGAGTGTACCCCCGTTTGACGAGCAGTACTTC. As protein: CAWSVPPFDEQYF.

The chain joins TRBV5-1 to TRBJ2-1, with 8 bases identical to TRBD2. Germline values: CDR1 SGHRS, CDR2 YFSETQ. V lost 5 bases to trimming and J lost 7 bases; unmatched junction nucleotides: 11. The CDR3 contains 15 residues. The CDR3 sequence: CASRPGLVGINEQFF. The CDR3 bases are TGCGCCAGCAGGCCGGGACTAGTAGGGATAAATGAGCAGTTCTTC.

The J gene is TRBJ1-4, the V gene TRBV7-9, with a weak D call TRBD1 (5 bases). Germline loops: CDR1 SEHNR, CDR2 FQNEAQ (reference sequence). This CDR3 spans 15 amino acids. The V end was cut by 5 bases, the J end by 7 bases, with 17 bases between. CDR3 nucleotides: TGTGCCAGCAGCCCCACCGGGGGTGGGGGTGAAAAACTGTTTTTT. Amino acids: CASSPTGGGGEKLFF.

The rearrangement joins TRBV19 to TRBJ2-2, with 9 bases matching TRBD2. Trimming at V came to 3 bases and at J to 6 bases, leaving 2 bases not matched to a gene. Germline values: CDR1 LNHDA, CDR2 SQIVND (reference sequence). This CDR3 comprises 14 residues. CDR3 protein: CASSIIAGAGELFF. DNA for the CDR3: TGTGCCAGTAGTATTATAGCGGGGGCCGGGGAGCTGTTTTTT.

This rearrangement joins TRBV5-4 to TRBJ2-2; TRBD1 aligns across 7 bases. V gave up 7 bases and J gave up 1 base; unmatched junction bases: 4. The CDR3 has 14 residues. In germline, CDR1 is SGHNT, CDR2 YYREEE (reference sequence). The CDR3 is CASSRTGNTGELFF. The CDR3, as DNA: TGTGCCAGCTCCCGGACAGGGAACACCGGGGAGCTGTTTTTT.

This sequence joins TRBV5-8 and TRBJ1-2, with a tentative D call TRBD1 (6 bases). The CDR3 is 13 amino acids. Germline loops: CDR1 SGHTS, CDR2 YDEGEE. The V and J ends lost 4 bases and 4 bases respectively, with 11 bases between them. The CDR3 reads CASSPKGVYGYTF. The CDR3 DNA sequence: TGTGCCAGCAGCCCGAAGGGGGTCTATGGCTACACCTTC.

With regard to this clone: Other nucleotide sequences from this sample produce the same CDR3. This chain connects TRBV5-4 to TRBJ1-1, with no clear D. Germline V gene lookup returns CDR1 SGHNT and CDR2 YYREEE (reference sequence). V lost 1 base, J lost 4 bases, and 8 bases lay in between. The CDR3 has 13 amino acids. This CDR3 is CASSLLGGTEAFF. The CDR3 bases are TGTGCCAGCAGCTTGCTAGGCGGCACTGAAGCTTTCTTT.

The V and J genes are TRBV11-2 and TRBJ1-3; D unresolved. The CDR3 runs 13 residues. Germline CDR1 and CDR2: SGHAT and FQNNGV. Trimming removed 1 base at V and 0 bases at J, with 1 base between. The DNA of the CDR3 is TGTGCCAGCAGCTTAGCCTCTGGAAACACCATATATTTT. It encodes CASSLASGNTIYF.

CDR3 sequence reads: CASRTYTISGNTIYF. The CDR3 DNA sequence: TGTGCCAGCAGGACATACACCATCTCTGGAAACACCATATATTTT. The V and J genes are TRBV2 and TRBJ1-3; no clear D gene. Per the germline V gene, CDR1 is SNHLY and CDR2 is FYNNEI. V was trimmed by 6 bases and J by 0 bases, leaving 12 bases between them. The CDR3 runs 15 residues.

This clone is classed as medium-sized. The V call is TRBV11-2, the J call TRBJ1-1; no clear D gene. The length of the CDR3 is 15 residues. The V end was cut by 0 bases, the J end by 4 bases, with 12 bases between. Germline V gives CDR1 SGHAT, CDR2 FQNNGV. In nucleotides, the CDR3 is TGTGCCAGCAGCTTAGAAGCCAATCCCCTCACTGAAGCTTTCTTT. Protein sequence: CASSLEANPLTEAFF.

The count of this clone is one. The chain combines TRBV27 with TRBJ2-3; TRBD2 matches at 14 bases. Germline values: CDR1 MNHEY, CDR2 SMNVEV (reference sequence). CDR3 size: 16 residues. J was trimmed by 3 bases and V by 4 bases; bases with no gene match: 3. CDR3: CASSSGLAGGTDTQYF. The CDR3 DNA reads TGTGCCAGCAGTTCCGGACTAGCGGGGGGAACAGATACGCAGTATTTT.

The J gene is TRBJ2-5, the V gene TRBV28, with 7 bases aligning to TRBD1. This CDR3 contains 15 residues. Trimming at V came to 4 bases and at J to 2 bases, leaving 7 bases not matched to a gene. The V gene's germline CDR1 is MDHEN and CDR2 SYDVKM. The CDR3 sequence: CASSSVGTVQETQYF. In DNA, the CDR3 is TGTGCCAGCAGTTCAGTCGGGACAGTTCAAGAGACCCAGTACTTC.

V gene TRBV7-2 combines with J gene TRBJ2-7, with a tentative D call TRBD1 (5 bases). The V end lost 3 bases, the J end lost 2 bases, and 11 bases lay between the germline ends. The germline V gene encodes CDR1 SGHTA and CDR2 FQGNSA. This CDR3 spans 14 amino acids. The CDR3 protein is CASSFIQGTYEQYF. CDR3 bases: TGTGCCAGCAGCTTTATTCAGGGAACCTACGAGCAGTACTTC.

The J gene is TRBJ1-1, the V gene TRBV5-1; 8 positions agree with TRBD1. CDR3 size: 15 residues. Germline V lookup: CDR1 SGHRS, CDR2 YFSETQ. V lost 0 bases and J lost 4; bases outside the gene matches: 5. This chain's CDR3 is CASSLAGQGGTEAFF. CDR3 DNA sequence: TGCGCCAGCAGCTTGGCCGGACAGGGTGGCACTGAAGCTTTCTTT.

The rearrangement joins TRBV6-6 to TRBJ2-1; D possibly uses TRBD1 or TRBD2 (5 bases each). The CDR3 has 13 amino acids. The germline gives CDR1 MNHNY, CDR2 SVGAGI (reference sequence). Trimming removed 6 bases at V and 4 bases at J, with 10 bases between. CDR3 loop: CASSSGPYNEQFF. The CDR3 DNA reads as TGTGCCAGCAGCTCGGGACCGTACAATGAGCAGTTCTTC.